The sequence of this T cell receptor beta chain was determined in a study of cytomegalovirus exposure and HLA in healthy donors. Whole-study findings and limits: Later analysis associated a missense DCLRE1C variant with TCR beta V- and J-gene trimming.

The table lists this clone with a few counts. Its antigen is as yet unknown. Trimming took off 1 base at V and 0 bases at J, with 10 bases between the two ends. This CDR3 is built from 16 residues. Per the germline V gene, CDR1 is KGHSH and CDR2 is LQKENI. This PCR relied on a set of 60 Vbeta primers and 13 Jbeta primers. Assay used: immunoSEQ multiplex PCR; TCRdb lists only in-frame clones, some missing. The data contain about 93,000 clones, 70% to 80% of them singletons. Material for sequencing was PBMCs. This sequence originates from a man aged 25 to 45 in good health and CMV-seronegative. The chain couples TRBV18 to TRBJ1-3; D call uncertain. CDR3 region: CASSPLSRNSGNTIYF. The CDR3 nucleotides read TGTGCCAGCTCACCACTTTCCAGGAACTCTGGAAACACCATATATTTT.